This TCR beta chain was found in a study of cytomegalovirus exposure and HLA in healthy donors. A note on this clone: Its specificity is unknown.

CDR1 is MNHEY, CDR2 SVGAGI, per germline. Unmatched junction bases numbered 11, after V lost 6 bases and J lost 7 bases. This CDR3 region has 15 residues. The study's findings and limits: The records held CMV serostatus as the only immune exposure information. Reported findings show TCR beta sequences accurately forecast HLA-A and HLA-B alleles in most subjects. 164 TCR beta chains were listed as cytomegalovirus-associated. It was reportedly the case that the classifier diagnosed cytomegalovirus status with high specificity and sensitivity.

In the PCR, 60 Vbeta and 13 Jbeta primers were used. TCRdb's copy holds only in-frame clones and misses some; the assay was immunoSEQ multiplex PCR. The sample contains fewer than 200,000 clones, around 81% of which appear only once. The sequence was collected from a woman aged 25-40 years in good health and CMV-seronegative. Sequenced: PBMCs. The rearrangement links TRBV6-5 to TRBJ1-4, with 7 bases aligning to TRBD1. The DNA for the CDR3 is TGTGCCAGCAGGGGCGACAGGGCACAAGGTGAAAAACTGTTTTTT. It codes for CASRGDRAQGEKLFF.